The TCR beta chain described here comes from a study of blood T cells in healthy people across ages. A second PCR, run for 7 to 11 cycles, used a sample-barcoded 5' primer plus a J-beta primer mix. TCRdb re-derived calls from the 5' RACE reads in MiXCR, one entry per CDR3 protein. The sample lists 380,000 or so distinct CDR3 sequences, more than 45% seen once, with around 50% in the top ten. Germline CDR1 SNHLY, CDR2 FYNNEI. The V end was cut by 7 bases, the J end by 4 bases, with 6 bases between. The CDR3 is made up of 11 amino acids. In this sample, this clonotype turned up many times. This sequence originates from a man between 60 and 70 years old in good health. Specimen: blood. The V gene is TRBV2, the J gene TRBJ2-3; no firm D call. CDR3 loop: CASIRSDTQYF. CDR3 sequence (DNA): TGTGCCAGCATAAGGTCAGATACGCAGTATTTT.